This T cell receptor (beta chain) was found in a study of cytomegalovirus exposure and HLA in healthy donors. Study overall: Early released data comprised tens of millions of unique TCRs from HLA-typed donors.

Germline CDR1 and CDR2: SGHTA and FQGNSA. The V and J ends lost 5 bases and 10 bases, in that order; junction bases with no gene match: 9. The CDR3 consists of 15 residues. 13 Jbeta primers and 60 Vbeta primers were used for the PCR. TCRdb keeps only in-frame clones here, not all; method: immunoSEQ multiplex PCR. Among approximately 200,000 clones listed, 79% were seen once. The sample was PBMCs. This clonotype was obtained from a girl under 18 in good health and CMV-seropositive. The chain has TRBV7-2 and TRBJ1-6; the match to TRBD1 covers 9 bases. CDR3 DNA sequence: TGTGCCAGCAGCGTACAGGGGGCAGGAGGCTCACCCCTCCACTTT. It specifies CASSVQGAGGSPLHF.